This TCR beta chain comes out of a study of shared clonotypes between healthy human individuals. Whole-study findings and limits: Expectations were that clonotype sharing among donors would be affected by sequencing depth. Researchers sampled only blood; tissue repertoires likely differ. The small donor group covered limited genetic and exposure diversity.

Profiled with immunoSEQ multiplex PCR; TCRdb holds only in-frame clones, not every one. The table shows hundreds of thousands of clones, with 70% to 80% occurring only once. A word on this clone: The antigen is unknown.

Germline V gene data show CDR1 as SEHNR and CDR2 as FQNEAQ (reference sequence). The CDR3 sequence is 13 residues long. Trimming took off 7 bases at V and 6 bases at J, with 16 bases between the two ends. Everyone who donated was a Caucasian adult who lived in Nashville, Tennessee. Sequencing was done on a sample of PBMCs. This clonotype was obtained from a woman aged 40 to 50 in good health. Some clones in this sample may be carry-over from other donors' samples. The chain combines TRBV7-9 with TRBJ2-7; tentatively, D is TRBD2 (6 bases). CDR3 sequence (DNA): TGTGCCAGCACCCAAGGGACTCTTCGCGAGCAGTACTTC. This encodes CASTQGTLREQYF.